This paragraph covers one T cell receptor beta chain sequence. The CDR3 length is 15 residues. Per germline, CDR1 MNHEY and CDR2 SMNVEV (reference sequence). V was clipped by 7 bases and J by 5 bases; unmatched bases: 8. Profiling relied on immunoSEQ multiplex PCR, and the TCRdb table lists in-frame clones only, not all of them. The sample shows over 65,000 clones, 86% of them seen only once. The sample belongs to a study of T cell responses to AZD1222 COVID-19 vaccine. The sequence came from an adult in good health. Sample: peripheral blood, taken on day 0 of AZD1222 vaccination. V is TRBV27 and J is TRBJ2-5; 12 bases agree with TRBD1. The CDR3 protein is CASKYRDRGPETQYF. In nucleotides, the CDR3 is TGTGCCAGCAAATACCGGGACAGGGGGCCGGAGACCCAGTACTTC.